The present TCR beta chain was sequenced within a study of human T cells and chemical hapten exposure. Across the whole study: The study lasted around 22 weeks, and patients were dosed weekly with diphenylcyclopropenone on the scalp throughout. Study-level findings and limits: Expanded TCRs formed significantly more large CDR3 similarity clusters than controls. Following DPC sensitization, TCRs present above 1 in 1000 frequency showed no change.

CDR1 is DFQATT and CDR2 is SNEGSKA in the germline V gene (reference sequence). The CDR3 totals 15 residues. V dropped 4 bases and J dropped 0 bases, with 16 bases sitting between them. TCRdb re-derived calls from the RACE reads in MiXCR, one entry per CDR3 protein. Here the sample spans some 96,000 distinct CDR3 sequences, roughly a quarter being singletons. As for this clonotype: Antigen: not known.

Noted time point: patch test 3, about 24 weeks after DPC sensitization. Treatment described: therapeutic diphenylcyclopropenone sensitization with weekly scalp DPC. The study enrolled 18 to 70-year-old alopecia patients suitable for DPC. The V and J genes are TRBV20-1 and TRBJ2-7; D gene uncertain. The specimen comprised whole blood, sampled in connection with sensitization to the hapten diphenylcyclopropenone (DPC). The TCR sequence derives from a man in his forties with alopecia areata. Some clones in this sample may be carry-over from other donors' samples. DNA for the CDR3: TGCAGTGCTACCGGAAGAGACTCAAACTCCTACGAGCAGTACTTC. Protein product: CSATGRDSNSYEQYF.